The 23 T cell receptor beta chains in this list originate from one sample, sequenced in a study of blood T cell repertoires in COVID-19. The table came from immunoSEQ multiplex PCR; TCRdb's copy has only in-frame clones and leaves some out. The sample comprises 290,000 or so clones, almost 85% of which are singletons, and 5% to 6.5% rests with the top ten. The specimen was peripheral blood. The origin of the receptors is a man between 50 and 59 years old with active or convalescent COVID-19.

V is TRBV30 and J is TRBJ1-6; possible D gene TRBD1, 6 bases. CDR1 GTSNPN and CDR2 SVGIG come from the germline V gene (reference sequence). The germline V and J ends were trimmed by 2 bases and 12 bases, with 14 bases remaining between them. This CDR3 has 13 amino acids. The CDR3 DNA is TGTGCCTGGAGTCCACAAGGGGGAAAACCCCTCCACTTT. This sequence encodes CAWSPQGGKPLHF.

CDR3 sequence: CASSSSGTRSYNEQFF. CDR3 coding DNA: TGTGCCAGCAGCTCCTCCGGGACTAGGTCCTACAATGAGCAGTTCTTC. V usage is TRBV7-3 and J usage is TRBJ2-1; 8 bases are shared with TRBD2. This CDR3 spans 16 amino acids. Unmatched junction bases numbered 6, after V lost 4 bases and J lost 1 base. Germline V gene data show CDR1 as SGHTA and CDR2 as FQGTGA. The full variable domain, completed using reference TRBV7-3 and TRBJ2-1, is GAGVSQTPSNKVTEKGKYVELRCDPISGHTALYWYRQSLGQGPEFLIYFQGTGAADDSGLPNDRFFAVRPEGSVSTLKIQRTERGDSAVYLCASSSSGTRSYNEQFFGPGTRLTVL.

The sample holds one count of this clone. CDR3 residues: CATTSAGGGNQPQHF. The CDR3 DNA sequence: TGCGCCACCACCTCCGCTGGGGGCGGCAATCAGCCCCAGCATTTT. The chain links TRBV10-2 to TRBJ1-5; TRBD1 might be the D (6 bases). The germline V gene has CDR1 WSHSY and CDR2 SAAADI. The germline V and J ends were trimmed by 10 bases and 2 bases, with 18 bases remaining between them. The CDR3 runs to 15 residues.

CDR3 region: CASSLGASRTEAFF. The CDR3 region has the DNA TGTGCCAGCAGCTTGGGGGCCTCCAGGACTGAAGCTTTCTTT. The chain links TRBV7-2 to TRBJ1-1, with D perhaps TRBD1 (6 bases). This CDR3 comprises 14 residues. Germline assignment: CDR1 SGHTA and CDR2 FQGNSA. V gave up 3 bases and J gave up 5 bases, with 13 bases separating them.

This clone has a handful of counts. The chain couples TRBV4-1 to TRBJ1-5; TRBD1 might be the D (5 bases). Trimming took off 1 base at V and 7 bases at J, with 11 bases between the two ends. The CDR3 is 14 residues long. The germline V gene has CDR1 MGHRA and CDR2 YSYEKL. CDR3 bases: TGCGCCAGCAGCCAAGGCAGGGAAGGACAGCCCCAGCATTTT. This codes for CASSQGREGQPQHF.

The chain couples TRBV6-2 or TRBV6-3 to TRBJ2-6; possible D gene TRBD1, 6 bases. CDR1 MNHEY and CDR2 SVGEGT come from the germline V gene. CDR3 length equals 18 residues. With 0 bases removed from V and 3 bases from J, the gap between germline ends came to 15 bases. The CDR3 DNA reads TGTGCCAGCAGTTACTCGACAGGTATTATCGGTGGGGCCAACGTCCTGACTTTC. It translates to CASSYSTGIIGGANVLTF.

The V gene is TRBV19, the J gene TRBJ1-1, with D unclear. The length of the CDR3 is 15 residues. Germline V gene lookup returns CDR1 LNHDA and CDR2 SQIVND (reference sequence). The ends were cut back, 1 base at V and 1 base at J, with 10 bases in the middle. This chain's CDR3 is CASSIGAQPNTEAFF. CDR3 DNA sequence: TGTGCCAGTAGTATAGGGGCACAGCCGAACACTGAAGCTTTCTTT.

The CDR3 reads CASSHPDSIGEKLFF. CDR3 DNA sequence: TGCGCCAGCAGCCACCCGGACAGTATAGGGGAAAAACTGTTTTTT. The V gene is TRBV4-1, the J gene TRBJ1-4; tentative D call: TRBD1 (6 bases). The CDR3 has 15 residues. Trimming pared 3 bases from V and 8 bases from J, leaving 16 bases between. The germline V gene encodes CDR1 MGHRA and CDR2 YSYEKL.

J is TRBJ1-5 and V is TRBV18; D is undetermined. Germline V gene sequence: CDR1 KGHSH, CDR2 LQKENI. Trimming took 4 bases from V and 6 from J, leaving 13 bases between them. This CDR3 contains 14 residues. CDR3 in amino acids: CASSLEGRSQPQHF. CDR3 coding DNA: TGTGCCAGCTCACTAGAGGGTCGGAGTCAGCCCCAGCATTTT.

Only one count was recorded for this clone. The gene calls are TRBV19 and TRBJ2-1; D perhaps matches TRBD1 (6 bases). V shed 6 bases and J shed 9 bases, with 15 bases lying between them. The CDR3 is made up of 13 amino acids. Germline assignment: CDR1 LNHDA and CDR2 SQIVND (reference sequence). The CDR3 is CASSLVQGTEQFF. CDR3 nucleotides: TGTGCCAGTAGCCTAGTACAGGGTACTGAGCAGTTCTTC. Supplemented by reference TRBV19 and TRBJ2-1, the full variable domain reads DGGITQSPKYLFRKEGQNVTLSCEQNLNHDAMYWYRQDPGQGLRLIYYSQIVNDFQKGDIAEGYSVSREKKESFPLTVTSAQKNPTAFYLCASSLVQGTEQFFGPGTRLTVL.

This clone has just a few counts. The chain joins TRBV28 to TRBJ1-2, with D possibly TRBD1 on 5 matching bases. This CDR3 is built from 14 residues. Trimming cost V 4 bases and J 10 bases, with 19 bases left between them. Germline CDR1 MDHEN, CDR2 SYDVKM. The CDR3 here is CASSSAQPGGTYTF. The CDR3 nucleotides read TGTGCCAGCAGTTCGGCACAACCCGGGGGGACCTACACCTTC.

The chain recombines TRBV6-5 with TRBJ2-6; D ambiguous. The ends were cut back, 6 bases at V and 0 bases at J, with 9 bases in the middle. Germline V gene lookup returns CDR1 MNHEY and CDR2 SVGAGI. The CDR3 is 15 residues long. The DNA of the CDR3 is TGTGCCAGCAGGATGAAAGCCTCTGGGGCCAACGTCCTGACTTTC. Translation gives CASRMKASGANVLTF.

The V call is TRBV7-9, the J call TRBJ1-2; D is unresolved. Germline CDR1 SEHNR, CDR2 FQNEAQ (reference sequence). The CDR3 length is 12 residues. Trimming stripped 3 bases from V and 4 bases from J, with 6 bases between. The chain's CDR3 is CASSLRVYGYTF. The CDR3 region has the DNA TGTGCCAGCAGCTTGCGAGTCTATGGCTACACCTTC.

The CDR3: CASSVVPGIRNEQFF. The CDR3, as DNA: TGTGCCAGCAGCGTAGTGCCGGGAATCAGAAATGAGCAGTTCTTC. This chain links TRBV9 with TRBJ2-1, with D possibly being TRBD2 (5 bases). Germline CDR1 reads SGDLS; CDR2 reads YYNGEE. The CDR3 has 15 residues. Trimming shortened V by 0 bases and J by 7 bases, and 14 bases separated the two germline ends.

The chain carries TRBV5-1 and TRBJ2-3; possible D gene TRBD1, 6 bases. The germline V gene has CDR1 SGHRS and CDR2 YFSETQ. V lost 6 bases, J lost 0 bases, and 8 bases lay in between. This CDR3 spans 13 amino acids. This CDR3 is CASKQGSTDTQYF. The CDR3 DNA is TGCGCCAGCAAACAGGGTAGCACAGATACGCAGTATTTT.

The gene calls are TRBV3-1 (or the pseudogene TRBV3-2) and TRBJ2-3, with 9 bases identical to TRBD1. Germline V CDR1 and CDR2: LGHDT, YNNKEL (reference sequence). V lost 4 bases and J lost 4; bases outside the gene matches: 3. The CDR3 runs to 14 residues. CDR3 sequence: CASSRQGVPDTQYF. In nucleotides, the CDR3 is TGTGCCAGCAGCCGACAGGGGGTACCAGATACGCAGTATTTT.

The J gene is TRBJ2-1, the V gene TRBV19; tentatively, D is TRBD2 (6 bases). The V gene lost 3 bases and the J gene lost 3 bases, with 12 bases spanning the gap. CDR3 length: 15 residues. Germline V gene sequence: CDR1 LNHDA, CDR2 SQIVND (reference sequence). CDR3 amino acids: CASSIRENGYNEQFF. Here the CDR3 DNA reads TGTGCCAGTAGTATCCGGGAGAATGGCTACAATGAGCAGTTCTTC.

The rearrangement uses TRBV5-1 and TRBJ2-3; 9 bases map to TRBD2. Looked up from germline, CDR1 is SGHRS and CDR2 is YFSETQ. The CDR3 runs to 17 residues. The trim removed 1 base at V and 3 bases at J, leaving 9 bases unmatched. Written as DNA, the CDR3 is TGCGCCAGCAGCTTGAGTCCTAGCGGGGTTCAGACAGATACGCAGTATTTT. This codes for CASSLSPSGVQTDTQYF.

The rearrangement links TRBV9 to TRBJ2-1; 8 bases line up with TRBD2. The J segment lost 5 bases and the V segment lost 6 bases, leaving 7 bases of the junction unmatched. CDR3 size: 14 residues. Germline V lookup: CDR1 SGDLS, CDR2 YYNGEE. CDR3 nucleotides: TGTGCCAGCACCCCGGGACTAGTAGACAATGAGCAGTTCTTC. This translates into CASTPGLVDNEQFF.

This chain joins TRBV3-1 (or the pseudogene TRBV3-2) and TRBJ1-5; no clear D gene. Trimming removed 0 bases from V and 9 bases from J, with 9 bases in between. The CDR3 contains 13 residues. CDR1 is LGHDT and CDR2 is YNNKEL in the germline V gene (reference sequence). The CDR3 nucleotides read TGTGCCAGCAGCCAAGATCCGGGGAGGCCCCAGCATTTT. Its protein is CASSQDPGRPQHF.

The chain has TRBV12-3 or TRBV12-4 and TRBJ1-2; no clear D gene. V was shortened by 6 bases and J by 0 bases, with 8 bases between the two germline ends. The CDR3 runs 13 residues. The CDR3 sequence is CASSQIPNYGYTF. The CDR3 bases are TGTGCCAGCAGCCAGATTCCTAACTATGGCTACACCTTC.

The chain carries TRBV6-5 and TRBJ1-2; a possible D gene is TRBD1 (6 bases). Between the trimmed V and J ends, which lost 8 bases and 4 bases, there was a span of 14 bases. Looked up from germline, CDR1 is MNHEY and CDR2 is SVGAGI. The CDR3 is 13 residues long. CDR3 sequence (DNA): TGTGCCAGCTCCAGGTCAGGGGTCTATGGCTACACCTTC. It yields the protein CASSRSGVYGYTF.

The chain recombines TRBV19 with TRBJ1-5, with D perhaps TRBD1 (6 bases). V lost 4 bases, J lost 4 bases, and 14 bases lay in between. Germline lookup yields CDR1 LNHDA and CDR2 SQIVND (reference sequence). This CDR3 spans 15 amino acids. The CDR3: CASSTYREGNQPQHF. The DNA for the CDR3 is TGTGCCAGTAGTACCTACAGGGAGGGGAATCAGCCCCAGCATTTT.